Sequencing of this T cell receptor beta chain was carried out in a study of vaccination effects on CD4 cells after COVID-19. Looking at the study overall: Culturing of some 2 million PBMC per well took place with approximately 10 IU/ml IL-2 and around 10 ug/ml peptides.

A word on this clone: Its specificity is unknown.

Upon completion of about eleven days in culture, CD4+ T cells were isolated. Participants were vaccinated with two doses of either the BNT162b2 or mRNA-1273 vaccine. Only in-frame clones appear in the TCRdb table, and some are missing; sequencing was by immunoSEQ multiplex PCR. This sample has 43,000 or so clones, with 60% to 75% found just once. Study findings and constraints: Few convalescent patients were studied, and early post-infection samples were lacking.

V lost 6 bases, J lost 8 bases, and 8 bases stayed unmatched. The germline CDR1 and CDR2 sequences are MDHEN and SYDVKM. CDR3 length equals 13 residues. This sequence originates from a human donor who received a COVID-19 vaccine. The sample consisted of CD4+ T cells from PBMCs cultured without peptide, taken after COVID-19 vaccination. The V and J genes are TRBV28 and TRBJ1-2; TRBD1 agrees at 8 bases. In DNA, the CDR3 is TGTGCCAGCAGCCCTGGACAGGGCGGAGGCTACACCTTC. It specifies CASSPGQGGGYTF.